This T cell receptor beta chain came from a study of T cell responses to AZD1222 COVID-19 vaccine. Assay: immunoSEQ multiplex PCR; the TCRdb copy retains only in-frame clones and omits some. This table has 95,000 to 100,000 clones, around nine tenths appearing once. The V gene's germline CDR1 is SGHAT and CDR2 FQNNGV. There are 15 residues in the CDR3. V was pared by 5 bases and J by 12 bases, with 13 bases of the junction left unmatched. Details on this clone: Its target is unknown.

General observations from the study: Donors were chiefly white British, with a greater number of females, and clonal diversity was perhaps underestimated. Spike was spanned by vaccine-associated CD4 TCRs, which were dominant at 160-218 and 743-854. The breadth and depth of Spike-specific TCRs increased once two AZD1222 doses had been given. Samples come after the peak T cell response, not at day 14.

The TCR sequence derives from an adult in good health. The sequencing used peripheral blood, collected on day 0 of AZD1222 vaccination. The chain combines TRBV11-2 with TRBJ1-4, with 9 bases fitting TRBD1. In DNA, the CDR3 is TGTGCCAGCAGCGCCGACAGGGGGGGGGCTGACGAACTGTTTTTT. Protein sequence: CASSADRGGADELFF.